The sequence of this T cell receptor (beta chain) was determined in a study of blood T cell repertoires in COVID-19. The method was immunoSEQ multiplex PCR; TCRdb's version includes in-frame clones alone and lacks a portion of them. There are approximately 480,000 clones in the sample; approximately 89% occur only once, and 0.9% lies in the top ten. Looked up from germline, CDR1 is SGHNT and CDR2 is YYREEE (reference sequence). The CDR3 is 14 residues long. With 4 bases clipped from V and 0 bases from J, the junction kept 4 bases outside the gene matches. The sample was peripheral blood. The V gene is TRBV5-4, the J gene TRBJ2-7; 7 nucleotides agree with TRBD1. The TCR was taken from a man in his late teens or twenties with COVID-19, enrolled during active disease. The CDR3 nucleotides are TGTGCCAGCAGCCCAGGGACAGTCTCCTACGAGCAGTACTTC. This gives the protein CASSPGTVSYEQYF.